This T cell receptor beta chain was recovered during a study of blood T cell repertoires in COVID-19. The CDR3 loop spans 15 amino acids. Germline V gives CDR1 SNHLY, CDR2 FYNNEI. The ends were cut back, 9 bases at V and 2 bases at J, with 17 bases in the middle. Sequencing was performed with immunoSEQ multiplex PCR; in TCRdb, only in-frame clones are kept and a portion is missing. The data contain 360,000 or so clones, 89% of them singletons. The receptor comes from a woman aged 60-75 years with COVID-19, enrolled during active disease. Sequencing was carried out using peripheral blood. The V call is TRBV2, the J call TRBJ2-1; D perhaps matches TRBD1 (6 bases). For the CDR3, the DNA is TGTGCCAGTTCTGGTGCAGGGGATACCTACAATGAGCAGTTCTTC. As protein: CASSGAGDTYNEQFF.